The T cell receptor beta chain under discussion was sequenced for a study of blood T cell repertoires in COVID-19. Overall study: The origin of the acute and convalescent COVID-19 samples was the United States, Italy and Spain.

Measured with immunoSEQ multiplex PCR; TCRdb has only the in-frame clones, and not every one. The sample records about 80,000 clones, over 70% being singletons. The CDR3 extends over 13 amino acids. In germline, CDR1 is SGHRS, CDR2 YFSETQ. V was trimmed by 4 bases and J by 1 base, leaving 8 bases between them. The source material was peripheral blood. The clonotype originates from a woman between 40 and 55 years old with active or convalescent COVID-19. The chain couples TRBV5-1 to TRBJ1-1, with D unresolved. CDR3 in DNA: TGCGCCAGCAGCCGCGCGGAGAACACTGAAGCTTTCTTT. This translates into CASSRAENTEAFF.